This T cell receptor beta chain came from a study of blood T cell repertoires in COVID-19. Profiling relied on immunoSEQ multiplex PCR, and the TCRdb table lists in-frame clones only, not all of them. The sample carries 40,000 to 50,000 clones, 86% recorded once. In its sample, this clone was seen once. Looked up from germline, CDR1 is SGHTA and CDR2 is FQGTGA. This CDR3 is built from 15 residues. The V segment lost 6 bases and the J segment 6 bases; nucleotides outside the gene matches: 10. This chain links TRBV7-3 with TRBJ1-1; 10 bases are shared with TRBD1. The receptor was isolated from a man between 65 and 85 years old with acute or convalescent COVID-19. The sequenced material came from peripheral blood. CDR3 nucleotide sequence: TGTGCCAGCAGTCAATCCGGGACAGGGGTCTCTGAAGCTTTCTTT. Encoded protein: CASSQSGTGVSEAFF.